Following are 14 T cell receptor beta chains from one sample sequenced in a study of T cell responses to AZD1222 COVID-19 vaccine. Method: immunoSEQ multiplex PCR; TCRdb's copy keeps in-frame clones and lacks some. The sample comprises about 120,000 clones, 75% to 90% of which are singletons, and 3.9% rests with the top ten. The sequencing used peripheral blood, collected on day 0 of MenACWY control vaccination. The receptors originated from an adult in good health.

The chain is built from TRBV9 and TRBJ2-2; D gene uncertain. There are 16 residues in the CDR3. Germline V gene data show CDR1 as SGDLS and CDR2 as YYNGEE. V dropped 1 base and J dropped 0 bases, with 10 bases sitting between them. CDR3: CASSVLQSANTGELFF. CDR3 bases: TGTGCCAGCAGCGTACTTCAGTCAGCGAACACCGGGGAGCTGTTTTTT.

CDR3 DNA: TGTGCCAGCAGCTCCCAGACAGCACCTGAACAGAATCAGCCCCAGCATTTT. Translation gives CASSSQTAPEQNQPQHF. The genes are TRBV7-3 and TRBJ1-5, with D perhaps matching TRBD1 (5 bases). Germline-derived CDR1 and CDR2 are SGHTA and FQGTGA. The length of the CDR3 is 17 residues. The V gene lost 4 bases and the J gene lost 4 bases, with 20 bases spanning the gap. Full variable domain (rest looked up from reference TRBV7-3 and TRBJ1-5): GAGVSQTPSNKVTEKGKYVELRCDPISGHTALYWYRQSLGQGPEFLIYFQGTGAADDSGLPNDRFFAVRPEGSVSTLKIQRTERGDSAVYLCASSSQTAPEQNQPQHFGDGTRLSIL.

The rearrangement uses TRBV5-5 and TRBJ1-6; D remains ambiguous. The CDR3 length is 14 residues. V lost 4 bases, J lost 10 bases, and 15 bases lay in between. Germline CDR1 is SGHKS and CDR2 is YYEKEE (reference sequence). The CDR3: CASSPGWVGSPLHF. DNA for the CDR3: TGTGCCAGCAGCCCGGGTTGGGTAGGATCACCCCTCCACTTT.

CDR3: CASSPRDRGQTGELFF. In DNA form, the CDR3 reads TGTGCCAGCAGTCCGCGGGACAGGGGGCAAACCGGGGAGCTGTTTTTT. The genes are TRBV6-2 or TRBV6-3 and TRBJ2-2; 12 bases agree with TRBD1. V lost 5 bases and J lost 5; bases outside the gene matches: 6. The CDR3 has 16 amino acids. CDR1 and CDR2 from the germline V gene are MNHEY and SVGEGT.

V is TRBV27 and J is TRBJ2-5; tentative D call: TRBD2 (6 bases). CDR1 and CDR2 (germline): MNHEY, SMNVEV (reference sequence). V gave up 1 base and J gave up 4 bases, with 10 bases separating them. This CDR3 spans 14 amino acids. CDR3 DNA: TGTGCCAGCAGTTTATGGGGGGACGGAGAGACCCAGTACTTC. Its protein is CASSLWGDGETQYF.

This chain connects TRBV7-3 to TRBJ1-2; 9 nucleotides line up with TRBD1. J lost 2 bases, V lost 3 bases, and 1 base had no gene match. This CDR3 region has 14 residues. From germline, CDR1 is SGHTA and CDR2 FQGTGA. For the CDR3, the DNA is TGTGCCAGCAGCTTGACAGGGGGGAACTATGGCTACACCTTC. Encoded protein: CASSLTGGNYGYTF. Complete variable domain (other parts from reference TRBV7-3 and TRBJ1-2): GAGVSQTPSNKVTEKGKYVELRCDPISGHTALYWYRQSLGQGPEFLIYFQGTGAADDSGLPNDRFFAVRPEGSVSTLKIQRTERGDSAVYLCASSLTGGNYGYTFGSGTRLTVV.

The chain has TRBV7-9 and TRBJ2-3; the D is unclear. From germline, CDR1 is SEHNR and CDR2 FQNEAQ (reference sequence). This CDR3 has 14 residues. Trimming took off 1 base at V and 1 base at J, with 6 bases between the two ends. The CDR3 nucleotides read TGTGCCAGCAGCTTAGGGCATCGCACAGATACGCAGTATTTT. Amino acid sequence: CASSLGHRTDTQYF.

The chain employs TRBV18 and TRBJ2-4; no clear D gene. CDR1 is KGHSH and CDR2 is LQKENI in the germline V gene. Trimming took 0 bases from V and 12 from J, leaving 12 bases between them. The CDR3 contains 13 residues. CDR3 amino acids: CASSPPPPLAQYF. CDR3 bases: TGTGCCAGCTCACCACCTCCACCGCTCGCTCAGTACTTC.

This clone was counted once. The rearrangement joins TRBV6-1 to TRBJ2-1; D is uncertain. The CDR3 is 11 residues long. V was clipped by 7 bases and J by 4 bases, with 5 bases between them. The V gene's germline CDR1 is MNHNS and CDR2 SASEGT. The CDR3 is CASTEYNEQFF. DNA for the CDR3: TGTGCCAGCACAGAATACAATGAGCAGTTCTTC.

CDR3 region: CASSLGTGVNTQYF. Here the CDR3 DNA reads TGTGCCAGCAGCCTAGGGACAGGGGTAAATACGCAGTATTTT. The chain couples TRBV7-9 to TRBJ2-3; 10 bases are a match to TRBD1. Trimming removed 5 bases from V and 7 bases from J; junction bases left unmatched: 6. Germline V gives CDR1 SEHNR, CDR2 FQNEAQ (reference sequence). The CDR3 has 14 amino acids.

The gene calls are TRBV18 and TRBJ2-1, with D unresolved. Germline CDR1 reads KGHSH; CDR2 reads LQKENI. This CDR3 region has 13 residues. V lost 3 bases to trimming and J lost 10 bases, with 13 bases between them. Here the CDR3 DNA reads TGTGCCAGCTCACCCGGACCCGTCCGGGAGCAGTTCTTC. Translation gives CASSPGPVREQFF.

The V gene is TRBV9, the J gene TRBJ2-2; D unclear. Germline V gene data show CDR1 as SGDLS and CDR2 as YYNGEE. V was trimmed by 3 bases and J by 2 bases, leaving 14 bases between them. The CDR3 has 16 residues. This CDR3 is CASSASDGKNTGELFF. DNA for the CDR3: TGTGCCAGCAGCGCATCGGACGGAAAAAACACCGGGGAGCTGTTTTTT.

CDR3 residues: CASSSLDRGGNYGYTF. The CDR3 DNA follows: TGTGCCAGCAGCTCATTGGACAGGGGAGGTAACTATGGCTACACCTTC. The gene calls are TRBV7-9 and TRBJ1-2; 9 positions agree with TRBD1. CDR1 is SEHNR, CDR2 FQNEAQ, per germline (reference sequence). CDR3 length: 16 amino acids. V lost 4 bases and J lost 1; bases outside the gene matches: 7.

This clone was recorded a few times. This chain connects TRBV7-2 to TRBJ1-5, with D perhaps TRBD1 (6 bases). Trimming took 0 bases from V and 1 from J, leaving 7 bases between them. Looked up from germline, CDR1 is SGHTA and CDR2 is FQGNSA. The CDR3 contains 15 residues. The CDR3 DNA is TGTGCCAGCAGCTTAGCGGGGGCGAGCAATCAGCCCCAGCATTTT. Its protein is CASSLAGASNQPQHF. Supplemented by reference TRBV7-2 and TRBJ1-5, the full variable domain reads GAGVSQSPSNKVTEKGKDVELRCDPISGHTALYWYRQSLGQGLEFLIYFQGNSAPDKSGLPSDRFSAERTGGSVSTLTIQRTQQEDSAVYLCASSLAGASNQPQHFGDGTRLSIL.